This TCR beta chain was identified in a study of cytomegalovirus exposure and HLA in healthy donors. Study overall: Unique TCRs numbering roughly 85 million, obtained from HLA-typed donors, made up an early data release.

The CDR3 totals 14 residues. Germline CDR1 SGHTA, CDR2 FQGTGA. V was shortened by 5 bases and J by 2 bases, with 10 bases between the two germline ends. To note about this clone: Its antigen is unidentified.

Study findings and constraints: Across donors, most TCRs were seen rarely, yet some public ones were widespread. Immune exposure was documented only through CMV serostatus.

PCR employed 60 Vbeta and 13 Jbeta primers. The method was immunoSEQ multiplex PCR; TCRdb's version includes in-frame clones alone and lacks a portion of them. The sample has some 140,000 clones, roughly 70% seen once; the top ten hold 2.1%. The genes are TRBV7-3 and TRBJ2-1, with D perhaps matching TRBD2 (5 bases). Sequencing was carried out using PBMCs. The receptor comes from a young man in good health and CMV-seronegative. The CDR3 is CASSPHGAYNEQFF. The CDR3 nucleotides read TGTGCCAGCAGCCCACACGGGGCCTACAATGAGCAGTTCTTC.